This T cell receptor beta chain was identified during a study of blood T cells in healthy people across ages. PCR was performed a second time for 7 to 11 cycles using a sample-barcoded 5' primer and a J-beta primer mix. MiXCR, applied by TCRdb to the 5' RACE reads, yields one record per CDR3 protein. The top ten hold less than 15% of the sample, which has 950,000 to 1,200,000 distinct CDR3 sequences, approximately 38% seen once. The CDR3 consists of 17 residues. J was trimmed by 3 bases and V by 10 bases; bases with no gene match: 14. The germline V gene has CDR1 LGHNA and CDR2 YNFKEQ. This receptor was obtained from a man between 18 and 35 years old in good health. The chain combines TRBV4-2 with TRBJ2-6; 8 nucleotides match TRBD1. Sequenced input: blood. The CDR3 here is CATRPGQGSGGANVLTF. CDR3 nucleotide sequence: TGTGCCACCCGCCCTGGACAGGGTTCGGGTGGGGCCAACGTCCTGACTTTC.